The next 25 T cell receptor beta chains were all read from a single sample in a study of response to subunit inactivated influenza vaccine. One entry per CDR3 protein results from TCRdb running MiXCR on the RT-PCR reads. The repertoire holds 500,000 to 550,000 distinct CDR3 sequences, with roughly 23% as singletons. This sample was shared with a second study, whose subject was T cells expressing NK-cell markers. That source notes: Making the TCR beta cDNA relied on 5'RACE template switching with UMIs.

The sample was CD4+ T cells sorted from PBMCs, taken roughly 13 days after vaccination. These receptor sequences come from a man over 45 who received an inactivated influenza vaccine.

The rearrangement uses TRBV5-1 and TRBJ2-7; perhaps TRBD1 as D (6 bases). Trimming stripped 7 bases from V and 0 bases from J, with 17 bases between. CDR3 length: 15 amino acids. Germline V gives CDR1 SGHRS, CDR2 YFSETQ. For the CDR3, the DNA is TGCGCCAGCGGGCCCGGACAGCCTCCCTCCTACGAGCAGTACTTC. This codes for CASGPGQPPSYEQYF.

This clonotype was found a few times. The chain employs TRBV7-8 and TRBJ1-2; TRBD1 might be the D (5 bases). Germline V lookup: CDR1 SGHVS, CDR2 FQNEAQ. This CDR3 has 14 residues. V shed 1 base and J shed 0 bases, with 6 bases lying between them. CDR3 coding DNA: TGTGCCAGCAGCTTAGAGACAGCTAACTATGGCTACACCTTC. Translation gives CASSLETANYGYTF.

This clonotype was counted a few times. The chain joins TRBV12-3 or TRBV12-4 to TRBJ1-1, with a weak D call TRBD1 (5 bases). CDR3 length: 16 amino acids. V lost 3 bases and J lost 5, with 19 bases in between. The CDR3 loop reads CASSFRDYSVGTEAFF. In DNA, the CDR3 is TGTGCCAGCAGTTTTAGGGACTACAGCGTAGGAACTGAAGCTTTCTTT.

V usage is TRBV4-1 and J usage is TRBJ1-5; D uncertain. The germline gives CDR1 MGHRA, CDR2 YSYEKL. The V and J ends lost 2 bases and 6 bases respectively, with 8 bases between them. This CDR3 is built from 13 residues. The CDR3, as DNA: TGCGCCAGCAGCCAACCGGGAATTCAGCCCCAGCATTTT. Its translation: CASSQPGIQPQHF.

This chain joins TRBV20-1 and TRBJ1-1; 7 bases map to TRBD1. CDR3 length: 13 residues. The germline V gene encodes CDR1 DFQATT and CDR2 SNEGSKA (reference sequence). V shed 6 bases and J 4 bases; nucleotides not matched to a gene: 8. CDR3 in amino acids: CSATGGGGTEAFF. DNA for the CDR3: TGCAGTGCAACGGGAGGGGGCGGCACTGAAGCTTTCTTT.

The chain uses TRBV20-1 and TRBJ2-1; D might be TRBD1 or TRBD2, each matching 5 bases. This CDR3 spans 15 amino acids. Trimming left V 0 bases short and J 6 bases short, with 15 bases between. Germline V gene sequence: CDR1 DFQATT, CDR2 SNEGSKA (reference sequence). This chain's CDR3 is CSARDVGASLNEQFF. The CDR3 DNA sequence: TGCAGTGCTAGAGATGTCGGGGCTAGCCTCAATGAGCAGTTCTTC.

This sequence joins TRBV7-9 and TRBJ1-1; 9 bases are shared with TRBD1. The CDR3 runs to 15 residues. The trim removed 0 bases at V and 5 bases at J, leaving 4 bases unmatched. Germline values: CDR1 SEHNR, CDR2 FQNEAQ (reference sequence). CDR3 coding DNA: TGTGCCAGCAGCTTAGCAACGGGACAGGGTACTGAAGCTTTCTTT. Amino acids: CASSLATGQGTEAFF.

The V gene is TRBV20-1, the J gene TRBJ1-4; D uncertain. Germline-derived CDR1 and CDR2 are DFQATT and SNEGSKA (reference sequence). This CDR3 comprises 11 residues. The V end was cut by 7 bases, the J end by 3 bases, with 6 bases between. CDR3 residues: CSDPPNEKLFF. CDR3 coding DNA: TGCAGTGATCCTCCTAATGAAAAACTGTTTTTT.

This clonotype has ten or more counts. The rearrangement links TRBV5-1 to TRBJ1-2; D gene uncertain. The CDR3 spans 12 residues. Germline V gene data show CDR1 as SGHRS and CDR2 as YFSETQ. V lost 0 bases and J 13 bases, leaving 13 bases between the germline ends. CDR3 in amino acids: CASSLAVGDCTF. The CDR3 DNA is TGCGCCAGCAGCTTGGCCGTGGGCGACTGCACCTTC.

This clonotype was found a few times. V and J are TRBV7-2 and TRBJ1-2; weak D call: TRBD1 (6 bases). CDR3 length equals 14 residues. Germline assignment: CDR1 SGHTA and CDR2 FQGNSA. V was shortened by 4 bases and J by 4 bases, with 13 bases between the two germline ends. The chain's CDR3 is CASSSHPDSYGYTF. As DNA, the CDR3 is TGTGCCAGCAGCTCACACCCGGACAGCTATGGCTACACCTTC.

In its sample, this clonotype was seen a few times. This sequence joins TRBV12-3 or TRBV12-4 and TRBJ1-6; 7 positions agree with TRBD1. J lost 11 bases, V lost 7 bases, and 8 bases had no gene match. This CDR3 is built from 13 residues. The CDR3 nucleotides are TGTGCCAGCACCTCCACAGGGGTTACACCCCTCCACTTT. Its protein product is CASTSTGVTPLHF.

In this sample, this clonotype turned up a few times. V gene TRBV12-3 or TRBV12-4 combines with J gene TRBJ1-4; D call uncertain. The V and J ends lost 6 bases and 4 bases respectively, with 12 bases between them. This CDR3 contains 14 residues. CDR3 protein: CASSRTGVNEKLFF. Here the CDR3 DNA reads TGTGCCAGCAGCCGGACGGGTGTTAATGAAAAACTGTTTTTT.

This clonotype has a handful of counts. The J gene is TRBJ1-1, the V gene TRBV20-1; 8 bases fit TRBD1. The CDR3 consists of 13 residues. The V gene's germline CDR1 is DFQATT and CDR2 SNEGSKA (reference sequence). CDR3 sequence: CSWAGQADTEAFF. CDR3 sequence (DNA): TGCAGCTGGGCGGGACAGGCGGACACTGAAGCTTTCTTT.

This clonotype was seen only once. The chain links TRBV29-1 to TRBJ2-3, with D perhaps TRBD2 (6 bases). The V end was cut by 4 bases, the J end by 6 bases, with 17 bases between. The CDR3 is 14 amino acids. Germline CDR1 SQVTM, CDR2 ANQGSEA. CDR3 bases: TGCAGCGTTGCGGTTCTAGCGCGAAGCGATACGCAGTATTTT. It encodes CSVAVLARSDTQYF.

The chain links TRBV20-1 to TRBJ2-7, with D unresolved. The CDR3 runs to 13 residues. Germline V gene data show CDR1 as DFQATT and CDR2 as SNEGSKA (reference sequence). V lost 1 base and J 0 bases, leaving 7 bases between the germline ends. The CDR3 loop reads CSARVPSSYEQYF. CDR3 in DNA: TGCAGTGCTAGAGTACCGAGCTCCTACGAGCAGTACTTC.

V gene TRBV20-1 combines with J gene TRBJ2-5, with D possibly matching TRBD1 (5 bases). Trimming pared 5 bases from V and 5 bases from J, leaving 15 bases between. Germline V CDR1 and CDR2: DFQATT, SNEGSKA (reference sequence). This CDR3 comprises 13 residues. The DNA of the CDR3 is TGCAGTGCTCCTCAGGGAATTGGGGAGACCCAGTACTTC. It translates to CSAPQGIGETQYF.

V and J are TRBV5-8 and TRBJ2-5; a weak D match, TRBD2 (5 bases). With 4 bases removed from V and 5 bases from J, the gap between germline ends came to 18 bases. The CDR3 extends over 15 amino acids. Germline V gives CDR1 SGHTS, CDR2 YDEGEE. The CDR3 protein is CASSLETGSGETQYF. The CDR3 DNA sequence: TGTGCCAGCAGCCTAGAGACCGGTTCGGGGGAGACCCAGTACTTC. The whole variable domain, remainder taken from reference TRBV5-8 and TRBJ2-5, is EAGVTQSPTHLIKTRGQQATLRCSPISGHTSVYWYQQALGLGLQFLLWYDEGEERNRGNFPPRFSGRQFPNYSSELNVNALELEDSALYLCASSLETGSGETQYFGPGTRLLVL.

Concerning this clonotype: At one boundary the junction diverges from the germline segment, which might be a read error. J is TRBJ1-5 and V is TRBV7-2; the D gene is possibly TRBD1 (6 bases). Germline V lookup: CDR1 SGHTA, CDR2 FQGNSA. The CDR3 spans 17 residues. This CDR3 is CASSLAPGTIYNHPQHF. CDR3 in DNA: TGTGCCAGCAGCCTCGCTCCCGGGACAATCTACAATCATCCCCAGCATTTT.

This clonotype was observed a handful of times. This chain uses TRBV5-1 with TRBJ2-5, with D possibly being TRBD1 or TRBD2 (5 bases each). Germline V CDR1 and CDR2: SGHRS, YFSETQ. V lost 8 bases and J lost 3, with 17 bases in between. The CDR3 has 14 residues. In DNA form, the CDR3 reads TGCGCCAGGGCGTGGGGGATTCAGGAAGAGACCCAGTACTTC. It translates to CARAWGIQEETQYF. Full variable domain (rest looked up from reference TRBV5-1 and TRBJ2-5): KAGVTQTPRYLIKTRGQQVTLSCSPISGHRSVSWYQQTPGQGLQFLFEYFSETQRNKGNFPGRFSGRQFSNSRSEMNVSTLELGDSALYLCARAWGIQEETQYFGPGTRLLVL.

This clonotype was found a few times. In DNA, the CDR3 is TGCAGCGTTTCTTCCGGGACAGGGGTTTTTGAAGCTTTCTTT. The encoded protein is CSVSSGTGVFEAFF. The chain carries TRBV29-1 and TRBJ1-1, with 10 bases identical to TRBD1. Trimming took 5 bases from V and 7 from J; bases not matched to a gene: 10. CDR1 and CDR2 (germline): SQVTM, ANQGSEA. The CDR3 length is 14 residues.

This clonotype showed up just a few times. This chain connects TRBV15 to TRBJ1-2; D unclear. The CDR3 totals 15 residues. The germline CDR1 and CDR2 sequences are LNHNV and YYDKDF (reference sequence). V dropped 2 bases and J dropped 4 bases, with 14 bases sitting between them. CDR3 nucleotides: TGTGCCACCAGCAGATTAGTTAGTGGGATCTATGGCTACACCTTC. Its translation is CATSRLVSGIYGYTF.

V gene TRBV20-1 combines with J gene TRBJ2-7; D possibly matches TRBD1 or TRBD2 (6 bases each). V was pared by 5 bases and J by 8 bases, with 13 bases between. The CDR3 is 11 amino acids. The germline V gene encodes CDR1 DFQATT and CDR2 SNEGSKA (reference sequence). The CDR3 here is CSAFTGRKQYF. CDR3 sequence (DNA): TGCAGTGCTTTTACAGGGAGGAAGCAGTACTTC.

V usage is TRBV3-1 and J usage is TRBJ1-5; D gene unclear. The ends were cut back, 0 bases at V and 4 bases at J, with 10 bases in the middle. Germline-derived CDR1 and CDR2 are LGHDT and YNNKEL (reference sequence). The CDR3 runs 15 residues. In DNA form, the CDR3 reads TGTGCCAGCAGCCAAGATGGACGGCTGAATCAGCCCCAGCATTTT. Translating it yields CASSQDGRLNQPQHF.

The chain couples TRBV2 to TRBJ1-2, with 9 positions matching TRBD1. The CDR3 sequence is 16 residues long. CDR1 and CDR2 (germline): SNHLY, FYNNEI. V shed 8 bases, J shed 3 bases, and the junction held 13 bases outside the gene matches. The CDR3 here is CASVADRGFVDYGYTF. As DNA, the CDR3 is TGTGCCAGCGTGGCGGACAGGGGTTTCGTGGACTATGGCTACACCTTC.

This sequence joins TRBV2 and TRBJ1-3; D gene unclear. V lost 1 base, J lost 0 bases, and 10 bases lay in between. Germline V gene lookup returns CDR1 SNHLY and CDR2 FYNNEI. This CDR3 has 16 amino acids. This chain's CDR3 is CASSEGRPDSGNTIYF. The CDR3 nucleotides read TGTGCCAGCAGTGAAGGCCGGCCAGACTCTGGAAACACCATATATTTT. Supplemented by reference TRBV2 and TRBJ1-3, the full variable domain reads EPEVTQTPSHQVTQMGQEVILRCVPISNHLYFYWYRQILGQKVEFLVSFYNNEISEKSEIFDDQFSVERPDGSNFTLKIRSTKLEDSAMYFCASSEGRPDSGNTIYFGEGSWLTVV.